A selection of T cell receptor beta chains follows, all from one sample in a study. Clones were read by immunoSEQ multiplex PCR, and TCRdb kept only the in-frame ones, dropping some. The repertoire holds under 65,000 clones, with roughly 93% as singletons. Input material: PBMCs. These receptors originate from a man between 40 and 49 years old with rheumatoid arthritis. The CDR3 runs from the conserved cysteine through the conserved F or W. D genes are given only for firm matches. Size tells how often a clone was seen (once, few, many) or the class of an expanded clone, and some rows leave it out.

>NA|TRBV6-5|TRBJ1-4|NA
TGTGCCAGCAGTCCAACGGGGTGGAATGAAAAACTGTTTTTT
CASSPTGWNEKLFF
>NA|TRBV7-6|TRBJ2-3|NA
TGTGCCAGCAGCTTTAGCGGAGAAACAGATACGCAGTATTTT
CASSFSGETDTQYF
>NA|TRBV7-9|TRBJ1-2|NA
TGTGCCAGCAGCTTAGGGCAAAACCCTAACTATGGCTACACCTTC
CASSLGQNPNYGYTF
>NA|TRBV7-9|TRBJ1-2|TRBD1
TGTGCCAGCAGTTCTGGACAGGGTGCTGGTGGCTACACCTTC
CASSSGQGAGGYTF
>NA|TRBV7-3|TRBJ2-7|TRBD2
TGTGCCAGCAGCCGCTCGGGACTAGCGGGAGGAGGGGACGAGCAGTACTTC
CASSRSGLAGGGDEQYF
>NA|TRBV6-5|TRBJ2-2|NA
TGTGCCAGCAGATACCCGGGCCTCACCGGGGAGCTGTTTTTT
CASRYPGLTGELFF
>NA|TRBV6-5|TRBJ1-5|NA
TGTGCCAGCAGCCGACGTGGGGGGGGAATGGAGCCCCAGCATTTT
CASSRRGGGMEPQHF
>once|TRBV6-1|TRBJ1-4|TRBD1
TGTGCCAGCAGTGCCAGGGGGCTGTTGGCAACTAATGAAAAACTGTTTTTT
CASSARGLLATNEKLFF
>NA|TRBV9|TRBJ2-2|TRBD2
TGTGCCAGCAGCCCCCGCTCTAGCGGGAGAAAGACCGGGGAGCTGTTTTTT
CASSPRSSGRKTGELFF
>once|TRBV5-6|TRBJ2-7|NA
TGTGCCAGCAGCTTGGGCGGGGCCGCCTACGAGCAGTACTTC
CASSLGGAAYEQYF
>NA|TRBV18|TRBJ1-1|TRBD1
TGTGCCAGCTCAACCGGGGCAGGGGGCAGGAACACTGAAGCTTTCTTT
CASSTGAGGRNTEAFF
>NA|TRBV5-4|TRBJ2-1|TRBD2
TGTGCCAGCAGCTTGAGAGTAATAGCGGGAGTCTCGGATGAGCAGTTCTTC
CASSLRVIAGVSDEQFF
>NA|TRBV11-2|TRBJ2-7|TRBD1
TGTGCCAGCAGCATTTACAGGGGGCCCTCCGAGCAGTACTTC
CASSIYRGPSEQYF
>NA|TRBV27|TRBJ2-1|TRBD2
TGTGCCAGCCGGGGCAGCGGGACCTACAATGAGCAGTTCTTC
CASRGSGTYNEQFF
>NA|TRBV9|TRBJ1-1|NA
TGTGCCAGCAGCCCCATTGGGCCTGAAGCTTTCTTT
CASSPIGPEAFF
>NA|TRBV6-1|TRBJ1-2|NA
TGTGCCAGCAGTGAAGCGCTGTCGGGGTTTGGCTACACCTTC
CASSEALSGFGYTF
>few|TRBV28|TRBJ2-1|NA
TGTGCCAGCAGTTTAAACGTCCCGGACCTGGGGAGCAATGAGCAGTTCTTC
CASSLNVPDLGSNEQFF
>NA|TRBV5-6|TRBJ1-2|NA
TGTGCCAGCAGCCAGGAGGCAGCCGGTTATGGCTACACCTTC
CASSQEAAGYGYTF
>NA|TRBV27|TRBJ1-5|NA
TGTGCCAGCAGCCAGGATGGCTATAATCAGCCCCAGCATTTT
CASSQDGYNQPQHF
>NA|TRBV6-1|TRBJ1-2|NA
TGTGCCAGCAGTGAGACTCGGAACTATGGCTACACCTTC
CASSETRNYGYTF
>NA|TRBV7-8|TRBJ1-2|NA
TGTGCCAGCAGCCCGAGGGGGGGCAGGGAAAGACTGGGCTACACCTTC
CASSPRGGRERLGYTF
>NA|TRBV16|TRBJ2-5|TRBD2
TGTGCCAGCAGCCAAGGACTAGCGGGGAGGGAGACCCAGTACTTC
CASSQGLAGRETQYF
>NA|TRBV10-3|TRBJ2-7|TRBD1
TGTGCCACCGGAACTTCAGTGGGACAGGGGGGCGAGCAGTACTTC
CATGTSVGQGGEQYF
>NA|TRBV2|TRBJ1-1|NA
TGTGCCAGCAGGGGCAATGAAGCTTTCTTT
CASRGNEAFF
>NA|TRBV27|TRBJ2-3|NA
TGTGCCAGCAGTTCCGCCGTGACAGATACGCAGTATTTT
CASSSAVTDTQYF